This record concerns one T cell receptor beta chain sequence. What it binds is unknown. This CDR3 region has 16 residues. The germline V gene encodes CDR1 SNHLY and CDR2 FYNNEI. V trimming: 2 bases; J trimming: 1 base; junction bases outside the gene matches: 2. Exclusion criteria comprised uncontrolled infection, other autoimmune disease, pregnancy or lactation. RNA transcripts gave rise to amplified TCR beta CDR3 regions. RT-PCR in the first round (using the HTBI primer set) targeted the TCR CDR3. From the multiplex PCR reads, TCRdb called clonotypes with MiXCR, one entry per CDR3 protein. The sample includes approximately 490,000 distinct CDR3 sequences, about 20% of them seen just once. The data belong to a study of T cells in Graves' hyperthyroidism and ophthalmopathy. Findings and caveats of the study: Most clonotypes that expanded in the thyroid above 0.001 also showed up in blood.

The TCR comes from a woman between 70 and 85 years old with Graves' ophthalmopathy. The genes are TRBV2 and TRBJ2-2; 9 positions agree with TRBD2. Sequencing used blood. CDR3 in DNA: TGTGCCAGCAGTGAAAAAGCGGGAGGGAACACCGGGGAGCTGTTTTTT. It encodes CASSEKAGGNTGELFF.